This TCR beta chain comes out of a study of T-cell memory formation after mild COVID-19 (dated by TCRdb to the early 2020s). In the study overall: TCR sequence clusters from the two donors were found to be largely donor specific. The cohort comprised two young, previously healthy adult volunteers, one female and one male. In two donors, T-cell clones that expanded and contracted after mild COVID-19 were tracked by sequencing TCRalpha and TCRbeta repertoires over time.

Ficoll-Paque density gradient centrifugation was the method used to isolate PBMCs. The full study reports these points: Some responding clones were detected in pre-infection memory, which suggested that pre-existing cross-reactive memory T cells had joined the SARS-CoV-2 response. Whether the second-wave clones peaking on day 37 were SARS-CoV-2 specific was not confirmed. Contracting CD4+ clones turned up mainly in the CM and EM memory subsets, whereas EMRA was where CD8+ clones were enriched. Only a couple of mild cases were covered by the study, and larger cohorts that include severe cases with pre-infection samples were considered necessary. Clones contracting from day 15 to 85 had balanced CD4/CD8 phenotypes, while a second wave expanding from day 15 to 37 was biased towards CD4+.

Measured from the cysteine to the phenylalanine, the CDR3 is 16 residues long. Only the CDR3 region is kept as DNA, spanning 48 bases read in frame from base 1. V has 4 bases trimmed and J has 5 bases trimmed; junction bases matching no gene number 13. Regarding this clonotype: There is no known antigen for this receptor. It has no much larger one-base neighbor in the sample; base qualities were not kept.

TCRdb lists the instrument as Illumina NovaSeq 6000. TCRalpha and TCRbeta cDNA libraries were built by 5'RACE with constant-segment primers, adding sample barcodes and unique molecular identifiers. Trizol reagent was used to extract RNA from every sample. Libraries were amplified in two PCR steps, with a second sample barcode and Illumina TruSeq adapters added in the second step. Sequencing of the libraries was done on an Illumina NovaSeq, producing 2 x 150 bp paired-end reads. Processing in the source paper ran as follows. Demultiplexing of reads and collapsing into UMI-guided consensus sequences were performed with migec v1.2.7. Using mixcr v2.1.11, the UMI consensuses were aligned to TRA and TRB V and J templates and assembled into clonotypes. A clonotype was counted as expanded or contracted only when both edgeR and NoisET called the clonotype significant, with the noise models trained on biological replicates. For edgeR calls, a false discovery rate-adjusted p below 0.01 and a log2 fold-change threshold of 1 were applied. As an exploratory analysis of dynamics, max-normalized trajectories of the 1000 most abundant clonotypes were examined by PCA with hierarchical clustering. The CD4 or CD8 phenotype of responding clones was assigned using the separately sequenced CD4+ and CD8+ repertoires. Using fastp trimming at Q25 and MiXCR clonotype assembly, TCRdb reanalyzed the public sequencing data and kept in-frame beta chains. One record per CDR3 amino acid sequence lists the most common genes and DNA. The V and J calls follow TCRdb's processing rather than the paper's. A total of 200,000 to 300,000 distinct CDR3 sequences appear in this sample, just over 15% of them only once. Around 2% of the sample rests with the top ten.

This receptor was obtained from an adult woman who had mild COVID-19 (a few samples of this study predate the infection). The sample titles of this study are shuffled in the database, so cell type and time point are left out; the donor was told from shared clones. Sequences were obtained from PBMCs or a T cell subset sorted from them (not recorded which). The chain uses TRBV12-3 or TRBV12-4 and TRBJ1-2, and 7 bases in between align with TRBD1. This receptor carries the CDR3 CASSSRDSPLLYGYTF. Read as DNA, the sequence is TGTGCCAGCAGTTCCCGGGACAGCCCGCTCCTTTATGGCTACACCTTC.